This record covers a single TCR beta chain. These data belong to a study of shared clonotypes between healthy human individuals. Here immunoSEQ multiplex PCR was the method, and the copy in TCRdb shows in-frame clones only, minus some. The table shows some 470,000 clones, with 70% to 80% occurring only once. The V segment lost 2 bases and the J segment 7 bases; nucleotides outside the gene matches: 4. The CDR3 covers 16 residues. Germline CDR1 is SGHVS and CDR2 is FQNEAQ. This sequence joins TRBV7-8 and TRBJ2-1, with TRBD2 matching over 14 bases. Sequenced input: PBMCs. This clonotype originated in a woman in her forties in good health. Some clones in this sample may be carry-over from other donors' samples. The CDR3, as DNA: TGTGCCAGCAGCTTAACGACTAGCGGGAGGGAAAATGAGCAGTTCTTC. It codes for CASSLTTSGRENEQFF.